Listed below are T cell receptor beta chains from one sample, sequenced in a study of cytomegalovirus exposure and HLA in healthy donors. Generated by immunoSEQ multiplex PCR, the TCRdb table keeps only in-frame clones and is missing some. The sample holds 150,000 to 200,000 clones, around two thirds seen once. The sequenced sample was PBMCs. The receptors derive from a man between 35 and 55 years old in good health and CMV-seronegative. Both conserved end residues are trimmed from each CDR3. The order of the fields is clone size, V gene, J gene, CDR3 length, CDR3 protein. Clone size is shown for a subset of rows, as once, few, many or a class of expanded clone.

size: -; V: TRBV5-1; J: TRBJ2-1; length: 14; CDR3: ASSSQSPRRRNEQF
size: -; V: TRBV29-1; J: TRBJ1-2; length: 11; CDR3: SSGQGANYGYT
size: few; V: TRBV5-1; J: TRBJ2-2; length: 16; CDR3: ASRRSTSGRSPTGELF
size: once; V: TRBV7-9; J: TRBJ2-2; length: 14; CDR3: ASSEEDWTGTGELF
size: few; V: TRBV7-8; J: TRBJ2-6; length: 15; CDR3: ASRWDRGDSGANVLT
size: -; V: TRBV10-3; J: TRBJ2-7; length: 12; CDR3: AISGGTVSYEQY
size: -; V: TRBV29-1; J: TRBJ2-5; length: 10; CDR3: SGTDRVETQY
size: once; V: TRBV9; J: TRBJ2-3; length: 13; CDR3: ASRPGTPVTDTQY
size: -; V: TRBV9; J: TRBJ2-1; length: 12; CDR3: ASSGQGAYNEQF
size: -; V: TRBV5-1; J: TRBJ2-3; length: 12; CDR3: ASTGRGSTDTQY
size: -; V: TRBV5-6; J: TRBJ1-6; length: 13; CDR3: ASSVNGRSNSPLH
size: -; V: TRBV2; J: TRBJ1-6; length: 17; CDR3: ASSEYRRLGASYNSPLH
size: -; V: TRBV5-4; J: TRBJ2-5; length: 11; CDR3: ASSLGGQETQY
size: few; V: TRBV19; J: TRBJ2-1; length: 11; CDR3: ASTGQGVGEQF
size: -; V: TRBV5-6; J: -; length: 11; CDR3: ASSPTGVYEQY
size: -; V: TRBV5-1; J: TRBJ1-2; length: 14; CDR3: ASSLGGDRTNYGYT
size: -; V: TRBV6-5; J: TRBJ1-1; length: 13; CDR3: ASSYSWTGITEAF
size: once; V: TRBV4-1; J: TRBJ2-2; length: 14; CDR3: ASSQGTSGAHGELF
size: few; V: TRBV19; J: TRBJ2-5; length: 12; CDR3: ASSIDWGGETQY
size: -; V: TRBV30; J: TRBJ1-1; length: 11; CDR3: AWSGQDYTEAF
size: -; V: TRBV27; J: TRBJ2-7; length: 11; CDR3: ASSLSASGEQY
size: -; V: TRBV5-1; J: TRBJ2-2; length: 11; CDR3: ASSLVGNGELF
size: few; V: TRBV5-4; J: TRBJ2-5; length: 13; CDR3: ASSLHGTEGETQY
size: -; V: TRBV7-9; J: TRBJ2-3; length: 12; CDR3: ASGQSFAADTQY
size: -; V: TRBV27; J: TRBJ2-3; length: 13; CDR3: ASTRTGGDTDTQY
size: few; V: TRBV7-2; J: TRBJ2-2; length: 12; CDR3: ASSWAGGPGELF
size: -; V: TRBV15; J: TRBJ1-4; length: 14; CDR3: ATSRDPMSRGEKLF
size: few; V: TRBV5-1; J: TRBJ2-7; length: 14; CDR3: ASSWTLAGGAYEQY
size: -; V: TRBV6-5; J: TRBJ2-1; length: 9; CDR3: ASTQGNEQF
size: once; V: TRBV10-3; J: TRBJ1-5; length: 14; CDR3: AISDPVGHLDQPQH
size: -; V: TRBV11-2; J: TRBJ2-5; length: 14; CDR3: ASSLTTGSGDETQY
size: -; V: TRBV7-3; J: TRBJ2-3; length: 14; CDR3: ASSSGQGAPTDTQY
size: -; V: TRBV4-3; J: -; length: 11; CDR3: ASSHNSGYEQY
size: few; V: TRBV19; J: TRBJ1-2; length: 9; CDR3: ASSLAYGYT
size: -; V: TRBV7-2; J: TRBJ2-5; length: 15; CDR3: ASSLVGGANKQETQY
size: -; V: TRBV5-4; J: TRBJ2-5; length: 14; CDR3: ASSLPLAGMRETQY
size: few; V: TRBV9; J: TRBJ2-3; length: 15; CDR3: ASSIFTGSRQADTQY
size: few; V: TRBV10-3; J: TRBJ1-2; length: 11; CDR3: AISESSNYGYT
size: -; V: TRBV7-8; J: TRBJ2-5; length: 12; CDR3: ASSLQGGVETQY
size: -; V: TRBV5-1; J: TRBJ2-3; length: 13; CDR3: ASSLYRAGGDTQY
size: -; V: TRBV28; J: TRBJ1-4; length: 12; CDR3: ASSLAQVNEKLF
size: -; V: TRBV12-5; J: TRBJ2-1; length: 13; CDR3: ASGVSGISYNEQF
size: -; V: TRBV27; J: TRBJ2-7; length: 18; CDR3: ASRPTAGRGLARRPYEQY
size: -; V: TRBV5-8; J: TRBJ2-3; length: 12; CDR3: ASSLAGATDTQY
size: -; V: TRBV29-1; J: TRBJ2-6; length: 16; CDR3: SVEDRGTGRSGANVLT
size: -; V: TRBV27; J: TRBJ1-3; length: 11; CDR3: ASGTGYGNTIY
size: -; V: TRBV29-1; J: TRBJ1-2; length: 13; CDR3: SVELPGSGYYGYT
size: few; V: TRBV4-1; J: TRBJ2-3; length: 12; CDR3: ASSQVRTADTQY
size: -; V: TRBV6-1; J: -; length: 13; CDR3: ASGSGQLSSYEQY
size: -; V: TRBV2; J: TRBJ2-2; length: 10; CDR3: ASSVVTGELF
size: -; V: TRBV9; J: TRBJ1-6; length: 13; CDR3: ASSGGQSFNSPLH
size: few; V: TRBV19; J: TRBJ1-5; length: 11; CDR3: ASSPLSDQPQH
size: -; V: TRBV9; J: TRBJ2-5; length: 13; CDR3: ASSRTGGGRETQY
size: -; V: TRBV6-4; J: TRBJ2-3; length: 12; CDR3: ASRSSGGTDTQY
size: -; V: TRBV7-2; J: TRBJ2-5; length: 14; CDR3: ASSQGDGGSKETQY